This T cell receptor (beta chain) was profiled in a study of cytomegalovirus exposure and HLA in healthy donors. Whole-study findings and limits: Accurate HLA-A and HLA-B prediction from TCR beta sequences was reported for most subjects. The study found most TCR sequences rare, yet found some public TCRs in many donors.

Germline V gene sequence: CDR1 SGHTS, CDR2 YDEGEE. V was pared by 3 bases and J by 4 bases, with 6 bases of the junction left unmatched. The CDR3 has 14 residues. To note about this clone: Its target is not known.

The PCR employed 60 Vbeta primers together with 13 Jbeta primers. As handled by the study authors: Later, an analysis found 80 million or so unique TCR beta chains, and roughly 10 million of these were shared. Clones were sequenced by immunoSEQ multiplex PCR, and TCRdb holds only the in-frame ones, with some missing. The V and J calls and the clone size are those of that table, but D and trimming were determined from the DNA. The sample lists fewer than 250,000 clones, 79% occurring once. This sequence joins TRBV5-8 and TRBJ1-2, with 7 bases that match TRBD1. Sequencing input: PBMCs. The source of this sequence is a woman aged 18-30 years in good health and CMV-seronegative. This CDR3 reads CASSSSQGVYGYTF. The CDR3, as DNA: TGTGCCAGCAGCTCTTCCCAGGGGGTCTATGGCTACACCTTC.